One and the same sample provided the 11 T cell receptor beta chains below, sequenced in a study of technical replicates of blood from a few donors. Repertoires were generated with immunoSEQ multiplex PCR, while TCRdb's copy carries only in-frame clones and drops some. The sample shows about 100,000 clones, more than 90% of them seen only once. The sequenced sample was T cells isolated from PBMCs. Every receptor here comes from a human donor in good health.

The chain uses TRBV5-1 and TRBJ1-5; 7 bases map to TRBD1. The CDR3 runs 14 residues. Trimming at V came to 4 bases and at J to 7 bases, leaving 8 bases not matched to a gene. Germline V gene lookup returns CDR1 SGHRS and CDR2 YFSETQ. DNA of the CDR3: TGCGCCAGCAGCCCGACAGGGTTTTGGCAGCCCCAGCATTTT. Amino acid sequence: CASSPTGFWQPQHF. The full variable domain, completed using reference TRBV5-1 and TRBJ1-5, is KAGVTQTPRYLIKTRGQQVTLSCSPISGHRSVSWYQQTPGQGLQFLFEYFSETQRNKGNFPGRFSGRQFSNSRSEMNVSTLELGDSALYLCASSPTGFWQPQHFGDGTRLSIL.

The V and J genes are TRBV7-6 and TRBJ1-4; D uncertain. This CDR3 has 14 amino acids. The V gene lost 4 bases and the J gene lost 7 bases, with 13 bases spanning the gap. Germline lookup yields CDR1 SGHVS and CDR2 FNYEAQ. The chain's CDR3 is CASSSLRGSEKLFF. The CDR3 nucleotides are TGTGCCAGCAGCTCCCTGAGAGGGAGTGAAAAACTGTTTTTT.

The V gene is TRBV27, the J gene TRBJ2-7; 10 bases agree with TRBD1. The CDR3 has 15 amino acids. CDR1 MNHEY and CDR2 SMNVEV come from the germline V gene (reference sequence). J lost 7 bases, V lost 2 bases, and 8 bases had no gene match. CDR3 nucleotides: TGTGCCAGCAGTTTAGGGACAGGGGCCCACAGGGAGCAGTACTTC. Translation gives CASSLGTGAHREQYF.

This rearrangement joins TRBV5-1 to TRBJ2-7; 9 bases match TRBD1. J lost 0 bases, V lost 7 bases, and 5 bases had no gene match. CDR3 length: 14 residues. CDR1 is SGHRS and CDR2 is YFSETQ in the germline V gene. CDR3 in DNA: TGCGCCAGCCGACAGGGGGTGGGCTCCTACGAGCAGTACTTC. Its protein product is CASRQGVGSYEQYF.

This clone was picked up a small number of times. J is TRBJ2-7 and V is TRBV30; 7 bases are a match to TRBD1. The germline CDR1 and CDR2 sequences are GTSNPN and SVGIG (reference sequence). This CDR3 comprises 16 residues. The junction had 20 bases not matched to a gene; V was cut back by 6 bases and J by 6 bases. In DNA form, the CDR3 reads TGTGCCTGTTCTTTCCTTCCTACAGGGGTGGTCGGCGAGCAGTACTTC. It codes for CACSFLPTGVVGEQYF.

V is TRBV4-1 and J is TRBJ2-3; maybe TRBD2 (5 bases). The germline V gene has CDR1 MGHRA and CDR2 YSYEKL. This CDR3 spans 16 amino acids. Trimming removed 2 bases from V and 2 bases from J, with 14 bases in between. CDR3 in amino acids: CASSQPGKGATDTQYF. The CDR3 DNA follows: TGCGCCAGCAGCCAACCGGGAAAGGGAGCCACAGATACGCAGTATTTT.

J is TRBJ2-5 and V is TRBV10-3; a possible D gene is TRBD2 (6 bases). Germline assignment: CDR1 ENHRY and CDR2 SYGVKD. Trimming removed 4 bases at V and 3 bases at J, with 18 bases between. The CDR3 loop spans 16 amino acids. CDR3 nucleotides: TGTGCCATCAGTGGGACGGAACTAGCCGGGAAAGAGACCCAGTACTTC. It is translated as CAISGTELAGKETQYF.

The V gene is TRBV7-9, the J gene TRBJ2-1, with 9 bases identical to TRBD2. CDR3 length equals 14 residues. With V trimmed by 4 bases and J by 7 bases, 5 bases remained unmatched. The germline V gene encodes CDR1 SEHNR and CDR2 FQNEAQ (reference sequence). The CDR3 region is CASSYSGRGNEQFF. DNA of the CDR3: TGTGCCAGCAGCTATAGCGGGAGAGGGAATGAGCAGTTCTTC.

The V call is TRBV2, the J call TRBJ1-2; a weak D match, TRBD1 (6 bases). The germline V gene has CDR1 SNHLY and CDR2 FYNNEI. Between the trimmed V and J ends, which lost 7 bases and 7 bases, there was a span of 16 bases. The CDR3 has 13 amino acids. CDR3 DNA sequence: TGTGCCAGCAACAGGGCCGAGTATGGTGGCTACACCTTC. It codes for CASNRAEYGGYTF. Full variable domain (missing parts from reference TRBV2 and TRBJ1-2): EPEVTQTPSHQVTQMGQEVILRCVPISNHLYFYWYRQILGQKVEFLVSFYNNEISEKSEIFDDQFSVERPDGSNFTLKIRSTKLEDSAMYFCASNRAEYGGYTFGSGTRLTVV.

The chain employs TRBV14 and TRBJ1-2; 7 bases align to TRBD1. The V and J ends lost 0 bases and 1 base, in that order; junction bases with no gene match: 5. Germline-derived CDR1 and CDR2 are SGHDN and FVKESK. There are 16 residues in the CDR3. The CDR3 protein is CASSQEISGGNYGYTF. The CDR3 DNA is TGTGCCAGCAGCCAAGAAATTTCAGGGGGTAACTATGGCTACACCTTC.

V and J are TRBV5-1 and TRBJ1-2, with D uncertain. Germline-derived CDR1 and CDR2 are SGHRS and YFSETQ. V lost 1 base, J lost 6 bases, and 10 bases lay in between. This CDR3 has 13 residues. The CDR3 protein is CASSLNPRDGYTF. The CDR3 DNA reads TGCGCCAGCAGCTTGAATCCCCGGGATGGCTACACCTTC.